A single sample gave rise to the 20 T cell receptor beta chains below, sequenced in a study of blood T cell repertoires in COVID-19. TCRdb keeps only in-frame clones here, not all; method: immunoSEQ multiplex PCR. The data show a few hundred thousand clones, approximately 85% seen once. The sequenced sample consisted of peripheral blood. Receptors originate from a human donor in a cohort sampled during active COVID-19.

The chain uses TRBV6-5 and TRBJ1-5; D possibly corresponds to TRBD1 (6 bases). V lost 7 bases and J lost 2, with 12 bases in between. Germline CDR1 MNHEY, CDR2 SVGAGI. CDR3 length: 14 residues. The CDR3 is CASTIRQGNQPQHF. The CDR3 DNA is TGTGCCAGCACCATTAGACAGGGCAATCAGCCCCAGCATTTT.

This chain uses TRBV4-2 with TRBJ2-3; 9 bases are a match to TRBD2. Germline V gene lookup returns CDR1 LGHNA and CDR2 YNFKEQ. The CDR3 spans 15 residues. V lost 5 bases to trimming and J lost 4 bases; unmatched junction nucleotides: 7. In DNA form, the CDR3 reads TGTGCCAGCAGCACGCCTAGCGGGGATGCAGATACGCAGTATTTT. Translation: CASSTPSGDADTQYF.

The chain couples TRBV19 to TRBJ1-5; no definite D call. CDR1 LNHDA and CDR2 SQIVND come from the germline V gene (reference sequence). The CDR3 contains 15 residues. The germline V and J ends were trimmed by 3 bases and 0 bases, with 9 bases remaining between them. The CDR3 DNA follows: TGTGCCAGTAGTATGACACCCTATAGCAATCAGCCCCAGCATTTT. This gives the protein CASSMTPYSNQPQHF.

CDR3 sequence reads: CASSIQANYGYTF. The CDR3 nucleotides are TGTGCCAGCAGTATACAGGCAAACTATGGCTACACCTTC. The rearrangement uses TRBV27 and TRBJ1-2, with a tentative D call TRBD1 (5 bases). The CDR3 is 13 residues long. Per the germline V gene, CDR1 is MNHEY and CDR2 is SMNVEV (reference sequence). The V gene lost 5 bases and the J gene lost 2 bases, with 9 bases spanning the gap.

The V gene is TRBV27, the J gene TRBJ2-7, with 10 nucleotides matching TRBD2. Germline lookup yields CDR1 MNHEY and CDR2 SMNVEV (reference sequence). CDR3 length: 16 residues. The V gene end was trimmed by 3 bases and the J gene end by 5 bases; junction bases not matched to a gene: 10. The CDR3 sequence: CASSLLKAGGPDEQYF. The CDR3 bases are TGTGCCAGCAGTTTGCTAAAAGCGGGGGGGCCGGACGAGCAGTACTTC.

The chain links TRBV6-5 to TRBJ1-1, with D possibly TRBD1 on 5 matching bases. The ends were cut back, 7 bases at V and 0 bases at J, with 9 bases in the middle. The CDR3 extends over 13 amino acids. Germline CDR1 is MNHEY and CDR2 is SVGAGI. CDR3 nucleotides: TGTGCCAGCACCGACAGTTTGAACACTGAAGCTTTCTTT. Translating gives CASTDSLNTEAFF.

The V gene is TRBV24-1, the J gene TRBJ2-7, with 8 positions matching TRBD1. This CDR3 has 15 amino acids. Looked up from germline, CDR1 is KGHDR and CDR2 is SFDVKD. V was pared by 3 bases and J by 5 bases, with 8 bases of the junction left unmatched. The CDR3 reads CATSDRPGGFDEQYF. The CDR3 DNA sequence: TGTGCCACCAGTGATAGGCCAGGGGGCTTCGACGAGCAGTACTTC.

V gene TRBV7-8 combines with J gene TRBJ2-3, with 9 bases lining up with TRBD2. Germline V CDR1 and CDR2: SGHVS, FQNEAQ. V trimming: 7 bases; J trimming: 1 base; junction bases outside the gene matches: 0. The CDR3 loop spans 13 amino acids. CDR3 sequence: CASTSGGTDTQYF. DNA of the CDR3: TGTGCCAGCACTAGCGGGGGCACAGATACGCAGTATTTT.

This clone was observed once. The chain couples TRBV5-8 to TRBJ1-5; TRBD1 aligns across 8 bases. After removal of 0 bases from V and 5 bases from J, the junction contained 7 bases not matched to a gene. Germline lookup yields CDR1 SGHTS and CDR2 YDEGEE. The length of the CDR3 is 16 residues. CDR3 in amino acids: CASSLGTGFGDQPQHF. CDR3 coding DNA: TGTGCCAGCAGCTTGGGGACAGGGTTTGGGGATCAGCCCCAGCATTTT.

The V and J genes are TRBV5-1 and TRBJ2-3; a weak D match, TRBD2 (5 bases). Germline V CDR1 and CDR2: SGHRS, YFSETQ. V was clipped by 4 bases and J by 2 bases, with 17 bases between them. This CDR3 has 16 residues. CDR3 DNA: TGCGCCAGCAGCGGATACAGTTCGGGATCCACAGATACGCAGTATTTT. Its protein product is CASSGYSSGSTDTQYF.

The chain uses TRBV2 and TRBJ2-2; TRBD1 might be the D (6 bases). With 2 bases removed from V and 9 bases from J, the gap between germline ends came to 16 bases. This CDR3 region has 15 residues. CDR1 is SNHLY, CDR2 FYNNEI, per germline. In nucleotides, the CDR3 is TGTGCCAGCAGTGAAAGGTCAAGGGGGTCCCGGGAGCTGTTTTTT. Translated: CASSERSRGSRELFF.

This sequence joins TRBV9 and TRBJ1-2; 7 nucleotides align to TRBD1. The V gene end was trimmed by 0 bases and the J gene end by 8 bases; junction bases not matched to a gene: 4. CDR1 and CDR2 (germline): SGDLS, YYNGEE. CDR3 length: 13 residues. The DNA of the CDR3 is TGTGCCAGCAGCGTAGGAACAGGGGACGGCTACACCTTC. It specifies CASSVGTGDGYTF.

This clone was counted only a few times. The chain employs TRBV9 and TRBJ1-4; TRBD1 matches at 8 bases. The germline CDR1 and CDR2 sequences are SGDLS and YYNGEE. After removal of 3 bases from V and 2 bases from J, the junction contained 3 bases not matched to a gene. This CDR3 region has 15 residues. The CDR3 nucleotides read TGTGCCAGCAGCGCCCAGGGGGCGACTAATGAAAAACTGTTTTTT. It yields the protein CASSAQGATNEKLFF.

This clone was observed a handful of times. The chain joins TRBV24-1 to TRBJ2-2; 8 positions match TRBD1. This CDR3 contains 13 residues. CDR1 and CDR2 from the germline V gene are KGHDR and SFDVKD. V trimming: 7 bases; J trimming: 4 bases; junction bases outside the gene matches: 1. The CDR3 nucleotides read TGTGCCACCAGCAGGGGGCGCACCGGGGAGCTGTTTTTT. Residues: CATSRGRTGELFF.

The chain employs TRBV5-1 and TRBJ2-7, with 8 bases lining up with TRBD1. V lost 0 bases and J lost 4; bases outside the gene matches: 3. The germline V gene encodes CDR1 SGHRS and CDR2 YFSETQ. The CDR3 is 14 residues long. CDR3 bases: TGCGCCAGCAGCTTGGACTGGACAGGGTACGAGCAGTACTTC. Translation: CASSLDWTGYEQYF.

This rearrangement joins TRBV18 to TRBJ2-7; D gene uncertain. Germline V lookup: CDR1 KGHSH, CDR2 LQKENI. The CDR3 runs 11 residues. Between the trimmed V and J ends, which lost 4 bases and 4 bases, there was a span of 5 bases. CDR3 residues: CASSLSYEQYF. The CDR3 bases are TGTGCCAGCTCACTGAGTTACGAGCAGTACTTC.

The chain is built from TRBV5-4 and TRBJ2-3; 13 nucleotides agree with TRBD2. This CDR3 comprises 16 residues. With V trimmed by 2 bases and J by 5 bases, 5 bases remained unmatched. Germline CDR1 reads SGHNT; CDR2 reads YYREEE (reference sequence). DNA for the CDR3: TGTGCCAGCAGCTTAACTAGCGGGGGGGCCGGAGATACGCAGTATTTT. Residues: CASSLTSGGAGDTQYF.

The chain combines TRBV18 with TRBJ1-5; D is uncertain. Per the germline V gene, CDR1 is KGHSH and CDR2 is LQKENI. This CDR3 spans 14 amino acids. V lost 2 bases and J lost 3, with 8 bases in between. Written as DNA, the CDR3 is TGTGCCAGCTCACCAGGGCCTCTCAATCAGCCCCAGCATTTT. This codes for CASSPGPLNQPQHF.

The CDR3 loop is CASSVAPSGGADTQYF. CDR3 nucleotide sequence: TGTGCCAGCAGCGTAGCCCCTAGCGGGGGGGCAGATACGCAGTATTTT. The J gene is TRBJ2-3, the V gene TRBV9, with TRBD2 matching over 12 bases. CDR1 SGDLS and CDR2 YYNGEE come from the germline V gene. With 0 bases clipped from V and 4 bases from J, the junction kept 3 bases outside the gene matches. This CDR3 spans 16 amino acids.

V gene TRBV15 combines with J gene TRBJ1-5; tentatively, D is TRBD1 (6 bases). Germline CDR1 LNHNV, CDR2 YYDKDF (reference sequence). Trimming removed 5 bases at V and 3 bases at J, with 11 bases between. The CDR3 runs to 14 residues. The chain's CDR3 is CATSLDSINQPQHF. In DNA form, the CDR3 reads TGTGCCACCAGCCTGGACAGCATCAATCAGCCCCAGCATTTT.